This note documents a single TCR beta chain sequence. No antigen is known for it. This specimen comes from a study of Tregs in tolerant kidney transplant recipients. Regarding the study as a whole: Tregs expanded with activated donor B cells seemed most donor-specific.

Some clones are missing from TCRdb's copy, which holds only in-frame ones; the method was immunoSEQ multiplex PCR. The profile covers under 100,000 clones, with 85% to 95% appearing a single time and 4.5% to 5% taken by the ten largest. Unstimulated Tregs (CD4+CD25+CD127-) and CD4+CD25- non-Tregs were sorted from PBMCs. After removal of 3 bases from V and 4 bases from J, the junction contained 13 bases not matched to a gene. The length of the CDR3 is 20 residues. Germline CDR1 and CDR2: SGHVS and FQNEAQ. Material: CD8+ T cells from blood. The gene calls are TRBV7-8 and TRBJ2-1; 15 bases match TRBD2. The TCR comes from a human donor in good health. CDR3 coding DNA: TGTGCCAGCAGCTTGATTCGGGGACTAGCGGGAGGAGAGGGATACAATGAGCAGTTCTTC. Translating it yields CASSLIRGLAGGEGYNEQFF.